The sequence of this T cell receptor beta chain was determined in a study of shared clonotypes between healthy human individuals. General study results and limits: Incomplete sequencing of sorted subsets was indicated by rarefaction despite large depth. Relative to memory subsets, naive subsets generally showed larger estimated richness.

Genomic DNA of each subset was evenly split across several immunoSEQ plates. The protocol was immunoSEQ multiplex PCR, while the TCRdb copy is restricted to in-frame clones and leaves out a portion. The sample includes hundreds of thousands of clones, 85% to 95% of them seen just once. With regard to this clone: Its target is unknown.

The V gene's germline CDR1 is SGHAT and CDR2 FQNNGV. V lost 2 bases and J 6 bases, leaving 14 bases between the germline ends. The CDR3 is made up of 15 amino acids. Naive CD8 cells, CD45RO-negative and positively selected for CCR7, excluded terminally differentiated effector memory CD45RA+ cells. The chain recombines TRBV11-2 with TRBJ2-1, with a possible D match to TRBD2 (6 bases). This sequence originates from a young woman in good health. Sequenced input: naive CD8+ T cells sorted from blood. CDR3 coding DNA: TGTGCCAGCAGCTTATACTCGGGAGTAGGCAATGAGCAGTTCTTC. This translates into CASSLYSGVGNEQFF.